The 28 T cell receptor beta chains presented below share a single source sample, sequenced in a study of blood T cell repertoires in COVID-19. TCRdb keeps only in-frame clones here, not all; method: immunoSEQ multiplex PCR. The top ten hold 4.5% to 5.5% of the sample, which has 250,000 to 400,000 clones, roughly 90% seen once. The specimen sequenced was PBMCs or T cells enriched from blood (not recorded which). These receptors came from a man between 60 and 75 years old who had recovered from COVID-19.

The V and J genes are TRBV7-9 and TRBJ2-2, with 7 bases aligning to TRBD1. V lost 4 bases, J lost 5 bases, and 4 bases stayed unmatched. CDR1 is SEHNR, CDR2 FQNEAQ, per germline (reference sequence). The CDR3 has 14 residues. DNA for the CDR3: TGTGCCAGCAGCTACATACAGGGGACCGGGGAGCTGTTTTTT. Translated, it gives CASSYIQGTGELFF.

The V gene is TRBV24-1, the J gene TRBJ1-2; no reliable D call. The germline V and J ends were trimmed by 3 bases and 8 bases, with 24 bases remaining between them. The CDR3 is made up of 17 amino acids. From germline, CDR1 is KGHDR and CDR2 SFDVKD. The CDR3 sequence: CATSDPLAGGIYKGYTF. In DNA form, the CDR3 reads TGTGCCACCAGTGATCCCCTGGCGGGAGGGATTTATAAGGGCTACACCTTC.

This chain uses TRBV29-1 with TRBJ2-3, with TRBD2 matching 10 bases. The CDR3 sequence is 14 residues long. CDR1 and CDR2 (germline): SQVTM, ANQGSEA. J gave up 6 bases and V 4 bases, and 7 bases lay outside the gene matches. CDR3: CSVVQREGGDTQYF. CDR3 coding DNA: TGCAGCGTTGTTCAGCGGGAGGGCGGGGATACGCAGTATTTT.

This clone was seen more than once but under ten times. Because the CDR3's place on the DNA is in doubt, the DNA is left out and the CDR3 is given as listed by TCRdb. The V gene is TRBV6-5, the J gene TRBJ1-2; the table assigns TRBD1, which was not confirmed against the DNA. CDR1 is MNHEY and CDR2 is SVGAGI in the germline V gene. The CDR3 is 14 amino acids in total, end residues counted. CDR3 protein: CASSSSGQPHGYTF.

V and J are TRBV25-1 and TRBJ2-5; D perhaps matches TRBD2 (5 bases). CDR3 size: 14 residues. Germline V gene sequence: CDR1 MGHDK, CDR2 SYGVNS. Trimming left V 4 bases short and J 2 bases short, with 11 bases between. This CDR3 is CASSVHTGQETQYF. In DNA form, the CDR3 reads TGTGCCAGCAGTGTCCATACGGGGCAAGAGACCCAGTACTTC.

The chain is built from TRBV6-5 and TRBJ2-1; D is uncertain. Germline CDR1 and CDR2: MNHEY and SVGAGI. V dropped 7 bases and J dropped 4 bases, with 17 bases sitting between them. This CDR3 is built from 15 residues. CDR3 DNA sequence: TGTGCCAGCATCCGAGTAGTGGGCTTTTACAATGAGCAGTTCTTC. It translates to CASIRVVGFYNEQFF.

CDR3 protein: CASSPIDSSNQPQHF. DNA of the CDR3: TGTGCCAGCTCACCAATAGACAGTAGCAATCAGCCCCAGCATTTT. The rearrangement uses TRBV18 and TRBJ1-5, with D possibly TRBD1 on 5 matching bases. CDR1 and CDR2 (germline): KGHSH, LQKENI. This CDR3 is built from 15 residues. V gave up 2 bases and J gave up 0 bases, with 8 bases separating them.

The gene calls are TRBV15 and TRBJ2-7, with D maybe TRBD1 (5 bases). Deletions cut 0 bases from V and 2 bases from J, with 11 bases between. In germline, CDR1 is LNHNV, CDR2 YYDKDF (reference sequence). The CDR3 is made up of 15 amino acids. CDR3 in amino acids: CATSRDSTGAYEQYF. CDR3 nucleotide sequence: TGTGCCACCAGCAGAGATTCAACAGGAGCCTACGAGCAGTACTTC.

This chain joins TRBV29-1 and TRBJ1-1; the match to TRBD1 covers 10 bases. CDR3 length: 14 amino acids. The V segment lost 0 bases and the J segment 4 bases; nucleotides outside the gene matches: 2. Germline-derived CDR1 and CDR2 are SQVTM and ANQGSEA. Written as DNA, the CDR3 is TGCAGCGTTGAAGACTGGACAGGGGGCACTGAAGCTTTCTTT. Translated, it gives CSVEDWTGGTEAFF.

The rearrangement links TRBV20-1 to TRBJ1-2; the D is unclear. V lost 5 bases to trimming and J lost 8 bases, with 12 bases between them. CDR1 DFQATT and CDR2 SNEGSKA come from the germline V gene (reference sequence). The CDR3 covers 11 residues. The CDR3 is CSAGWGEGYTF. The CDR3 region has the DNA TGCAGTGCTGGGTGGGGAGAAGGCTACACCTTC.

V gene TRBV24-1 combines with J gene TRBJ2-2; D not resolved. The CDR3 totals 14 residues. Trimming took 5 bases from V and 6 from J, leaving 12 bases between them. Germline V gives CDR1 KGHDR, CDR2 SFDVKD. CDR3 nucleotides: TGTGCCACCAGTGGGCTGAATTATGCCGGGGAGCTGTTTTTT. Translated: CATSGLNYAGELFF.

This clone was found once. The junction departs from germline at one end; a sequencing error may be responsible. The V call is TRBV9, the J call TRBJ2-3, with TRBD2 matching over 7 bases. The germline V gene encodes CDR1 SGDLS and CDR2 YYNGEE. This CDR3 spans 15 amino acids. This chain's CDR3 is CASSVDEAGAPAPNF. The CDR3 DNA follows: TGTGCCAGCAGCGTTGATGAGGCGGGAGCCCCCGCTCCCAATTTT.

The chain carries TRBV6-6 and TRBJ2-7; D is perhaps TRBD2 (5 bases). The CDR3 has 14 residues. CDR1 and CDR2 (germline): MNHNY, SVGAGI (reference sequence). V gave up 2 bases and J gave up 4 bases, with 12 bases separating them. The CDR3 DNA reads as TGTGCCAGCAGTTACGGCCGGGGTGGATACGAGCAGTACTTC. Amino acids: CASSYGRGGYEQYF.

V gene TRBV28 combines with J gene TRBJ1-2; the D is unclear. V lost 3 bases to trimming and J lost 4 bases, with 21 bases between them. Germline lookup yields CDR1 MDHEN and CDR2 SYDVKM. The CDR3 length is 17 residues. The CDR3 region is CASSLSTTDPSLYGYTF. The CDR3 nucleotides are TGTGCCAGCAGTTTGTCGACCACGGACCCTAGCCTCTATGGCTACACCTTC.

The chain combines TRBV24-1 with TRBJ2-6; 10 bases map to TRBD1. The CDR3 length is 19 residues. J gave up 4 bases and V 4 bases, and 12 bases lay outside the gene matches. CDR1 KGHDR and CDR2 SFDVKD come from the germline V gene. The CDR3 DNA follows: TGTGCCACCAGTGAATCCGGGACAGGGGCGGTATGGGGGGCCAACGTCCTGACTTTC. Translation: CATSESGTGAVWGANVLTF.

The gene calls are TRBV11-2 and TRBJ1-4; the match to TRBD1 covers 11 bases. Per germline, CDR1 SGHAT and CDR2 FQNNGV. This CDR3 contains 19 residues. The V gene end was trimmed by 2 bases and the J gene end by 7 bases; junction bases not matched to a gene: 15. CDR3 amino acids: CASSLRVGTGGGESEKLFF. CDR3 bases: TGTGCCAGCAGCTTACGGGTCGGGACAGGGGGAGGGGAGAGTGAAAAACTGTTTTTT.

This rearrangement joins TRBV18 to TRBJ1-1; weak D call: TRBD1 (6 bases). Trimming pared 3 bases from V and 8 bases from J, leaving 16 bases between. CDR1 is KGHSH and CDR2 is LQKENI in the germline V gene. This CDR3 has 14 amino acids. The CDR3 DNA reads as TGTGCCAGCTCACCGAAAGGGACACTTGGGGAAGCTTTCTTT. Amino acid sequence: CASSPKGTLGEAFF.

The chain joins TRBV4-2 to TRBJ2-1; 7 bases map to TRBD2. The V gene's germline CDR1 is LGHNA and CDR2 YNFKEQ. V was clipped by 5 bases and J by 0 bases; unmatched bases: 7. This CDR3 comprises 16 residues. The CDR3 loop is CASSKQGTNSYNEQFF. CDR3 bases: TGTGCCAGCAGCAAGCAAGGGACTAACTCCTACAATGAGCAGTTCTTC.

The chain carries TRBV19 and TRBJ1-1; possible D gene TRBD1, 5 bases. Germline CDR1 and CDR2: LNHDA and SQIVND (reference sequence). The CDR3 is 16 amino acids. V lost 2 bases and J lost 0, with 13 bases in between. The CDR3 DNA follows: TGTGCCAGTAGTATACCCATGGGAGGGGTGAACACTGAAGCTTTCTTT. Protein product: CASSIPMGGVNTEAFF.

This clone occurred once. The chain links TRBV5-1 to TRBJ1-2; D might be TRBD1 (6 bases). Germline CDR1 and CDR2: SGHRS and YFSETQ. The V gene lost 6 bases and the J gene lost 0 bases, with 12 bases spanning the gap. This CDR3 is 14 amino acids long. CDR3 coding DNA: TGCGCCAGCAACCTACAGGGCCCTAACTATGGCTACACCTTC. Its protein product is CASNLQGPNYGYTF.

This clone was observed a few times. This rearrangement joins TRBV7-3 to TRBJ2-1, with 7 bases identical to TRBD2. V dropped 4 bases and J dropped 5; count of bases not matched to a gene: 8. The CDR3 consists of 15 residues. CDR1 SGHTA and CDR2 FQGTGA come from the germline V gene. The chain's CDR3 is CASSSGRLKHNEQFF. CDR3 bases: TGTGCCAGCAGCTCCGGGAGGCTTAAACACAATGAGCAGTTCTTC.

This chain links TRBV19 with TRBJ1-1, with D perhaps TRBD1 (6 bases). The CDR3 spans 14 residues. The V end was cut by 9 bases, the J end by 0 bases, with 14 bases between. Germline V gene sequence: CDR1 LNHDA, CDR2 SQIVND (reference sequence). The CDR3 nucleotides read TGTGCCAGCAGACAGGACCCATTGAACACTGAAGCTTTCTTT. It encodes CASRQDPLNTEAFF.

The chain has TRBV5-1 and TRBJ2-7; tentatively, D is TRBD1 (5 bases). CDR1 and CDR2 (germline): SGHRS, YFSETQ. The CDR3 runs 12 residues. The V end lost 6 bases, the J end lost 2 bases, and 9 bases lay between the germline ends. The CDR3 DNA is TGCGCCAGCAAGGACAAACCCTACGAGCAGTACTTC. Its protein is CASKDKPYEQYF.

The chain is built from TRBV18 and TRBJ1-5; TRBD1 matches 8 bases. This CDR3 region has 17 residues. Germline V gives CDR1 KGHSH, CDR2 LQKENI. V trimming: 4 bases; J trimming: 4 bases; junction bases outside the gene matches: 12. The CDR3 loop is CASSQTRDRTLNQPQHF. The CDR3 bases are TGTGCCAGCTCACAGACCCGGGACAGGACTTTGAATCAGCCCCAGCATTTT.

V is TRBV12-5 and J is TRBJ1-1, with 8 bases fitting TRBD1. V dropped 5 bases and J dropped 8; count of bases not matched to a gene: 7. The CDR3 has 13 residues. The germline CDR1 and CDR2 sequences are LGHNT and FRNRAP. The CDR3 DNA sequence: TGTGCTAGTGGTCTGGACAGGGCCCGCGAAGCTTTCTTT. This encodes CASGLDRAREAFF.

This clone was seen once. The chain links TRBV28 to TRBJ2-6; 9 nucleotides line up with TRBD1. V gave up 6 bases and J gave up 0 bases; unmatched junction bases: 9. The CDR3 length is 18 residues. Per germline, CDR1 MDHEN and CDR2 SYDVKM. The CDR3 DNA sequence: TGTGCCAGCAGCTCACCGGGACAGGGTGACTCTGGGGCCAACGTCCTGACTTTC. Protein sequence: CASSSPGQGDSGANVLTF.

The chain recombines TRBV5-3 with TRBJ2-7; 7 bases line up with TRBD2. TRBV5-3 is an ORF, with its function uncertain. The V and J ends lost 2 bases and 1 base, in that order; junction bases with no gene match: 6. CDR3 length: 15 amino acids. The CDR3 DNA follows: TGTGCCAGAAGCTTTTTTGGGGGAGGGTCCTACGAGCAGTACTTC. Translation gives CARSFFGGGSYEQYF.

The chain combines TRBV7-9 with TRBJ2-2; no clear D. V shed 6 bases and J shed 0 bases, with 14 bases lying between them. The CDR3 contains 16 residues. The germline V gene encodes CDR1 SEHNR and CDR2 FQNEAQ (reference sequence). The CDR3 is CASSPHRSPNTGELFF. CDR3 DNA sequence: TGTGCCAGCAGTCCACATCGATCTCCGAACACCGGGGAGCTGTTTTTT.